This T cell receptor beta chain was identified during a study of human T cells and chemical hapten exposure. TCRdb re-derived calls from the RACE reads in MiXCR, one entry per CDR3 protein. The table lists about 250,000 distinct CDR3 sequences, approximately 8% of them singletons. Study results and limitations: Counts of expanded TCRs (at PT1) showed a positive correlation with patch test score.

This clonotype was found a few times. Its antigen is not known. The V end was cut by 3 bases, the J end by 8 bases, with 17 bases between. Germline loops: CDR1 MDHEN, CDR2 SYDVKM. The CDR3 runs to 15 residues. The time point is: pre-sensitization, week 0. Treatment: therapeutic diphenylcyclopropenone sensitization with weekly scalp DPC. Donors were 18 to 70-year-old alopecia patients suitable for DPC. The sample here was whole blood, taken in connection with sensitization to the hapten diphenylcyclopropenone (DPC). The V and J genes are TRBV28 and TRBJ1-3; D is unresolved. This TCR derives from a man between 18 and 35 years old with alopecia areata. Some clones in this sample may be carry-over from other donors' samples. The CDR3 DNA sequence: TGTGCCAGCAGTTTCGTTTCGCCCTCTCGGGACACCATATATTTT. Protein product: CASSFVSPSRDTIYF.